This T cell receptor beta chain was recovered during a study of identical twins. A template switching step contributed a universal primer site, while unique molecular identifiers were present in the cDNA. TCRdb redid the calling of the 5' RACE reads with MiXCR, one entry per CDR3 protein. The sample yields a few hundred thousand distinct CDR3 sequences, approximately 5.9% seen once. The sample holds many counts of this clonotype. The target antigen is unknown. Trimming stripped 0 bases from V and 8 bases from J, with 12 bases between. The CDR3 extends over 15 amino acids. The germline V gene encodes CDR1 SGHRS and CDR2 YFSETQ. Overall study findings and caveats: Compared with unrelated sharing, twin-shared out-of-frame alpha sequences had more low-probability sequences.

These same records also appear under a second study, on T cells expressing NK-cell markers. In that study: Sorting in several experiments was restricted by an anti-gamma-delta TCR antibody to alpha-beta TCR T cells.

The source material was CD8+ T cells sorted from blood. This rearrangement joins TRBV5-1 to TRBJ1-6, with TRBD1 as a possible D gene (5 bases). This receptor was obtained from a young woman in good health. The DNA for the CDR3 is TGCGCCAGCAGCTTGGAGGCAGGGTGGTATTCACCCCTCCACTTT. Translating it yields CASSLEAGWYSPLHF.